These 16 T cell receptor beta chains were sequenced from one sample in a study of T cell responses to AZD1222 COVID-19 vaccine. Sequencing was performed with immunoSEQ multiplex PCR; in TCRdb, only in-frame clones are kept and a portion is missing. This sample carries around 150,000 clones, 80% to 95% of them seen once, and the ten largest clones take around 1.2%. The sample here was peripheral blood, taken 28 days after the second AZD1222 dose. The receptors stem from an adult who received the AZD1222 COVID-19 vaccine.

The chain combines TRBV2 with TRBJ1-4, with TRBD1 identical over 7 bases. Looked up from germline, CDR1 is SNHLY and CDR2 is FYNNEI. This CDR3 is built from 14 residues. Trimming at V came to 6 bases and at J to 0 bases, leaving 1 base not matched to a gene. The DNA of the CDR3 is TGTGCCAGCAGGGGGACAGCAACTAATGAAAAACTGTTTTTT. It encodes CASRGTATNEKLFF.

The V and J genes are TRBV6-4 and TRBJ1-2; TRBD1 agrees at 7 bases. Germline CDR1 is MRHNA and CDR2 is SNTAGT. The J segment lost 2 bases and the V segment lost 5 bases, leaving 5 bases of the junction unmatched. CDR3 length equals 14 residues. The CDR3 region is CASSWTGENYGYTF. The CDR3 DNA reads TGTGCCAGCAGTTGGACAGGAGAAAACTATGGCTACACCTTC.

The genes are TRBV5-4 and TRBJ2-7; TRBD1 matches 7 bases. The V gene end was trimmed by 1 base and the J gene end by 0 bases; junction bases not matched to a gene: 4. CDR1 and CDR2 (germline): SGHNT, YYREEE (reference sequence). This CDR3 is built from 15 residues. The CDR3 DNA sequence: TGTGCCAGCAGCTTGTACAGGGGAGTCTCCTACGAGCAGTACTTC. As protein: CASSLYRGVSYEQYF.

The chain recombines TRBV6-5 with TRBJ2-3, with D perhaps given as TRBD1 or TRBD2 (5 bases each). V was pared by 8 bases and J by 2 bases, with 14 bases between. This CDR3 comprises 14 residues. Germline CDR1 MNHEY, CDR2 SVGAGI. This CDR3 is CASRLTADTDTQYF. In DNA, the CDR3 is TGTGCCAGCCGACTGACAGCGGACACAGATACGCAGTATTTT.

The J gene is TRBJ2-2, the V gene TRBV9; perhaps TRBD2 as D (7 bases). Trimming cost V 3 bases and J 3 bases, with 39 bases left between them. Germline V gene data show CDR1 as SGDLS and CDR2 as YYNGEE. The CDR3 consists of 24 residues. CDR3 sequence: CASSEPVVVQGPATGGRDTGELFF. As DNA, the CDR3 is TGTGCCAGCAGCGAGCCGGTAGTAGTGCAAGGTCCCGCAACGGGGGGCCGGGACACCGGGGAGCTGTTTTTT.

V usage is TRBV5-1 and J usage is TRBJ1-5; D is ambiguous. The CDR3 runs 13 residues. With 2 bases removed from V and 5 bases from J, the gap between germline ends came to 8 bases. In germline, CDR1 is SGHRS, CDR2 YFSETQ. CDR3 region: CASSFSADQPQHF. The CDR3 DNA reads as TGCGCCAGCAGCTTTTCAGCAGATCAGCCCCAGCATTTT.

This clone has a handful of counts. CDR3 region: CASSRGNQETQYF. The CDR3 nucleotides are TGTGCCAGCAGCCGGGGGAATCAAGAGACCCAGTACTTC. The genes are TRBV7-9 and TRBJ2-5, with D possibly being TRBD2 (6 bases). The CDR3 extends over 13 amino acids. V shed 5 bases and J shed 2 bases, with 9 bases lying between them. Germline lookup yields CDR1 SEHNR and CDR2 FQNEAQ (reference sequence).

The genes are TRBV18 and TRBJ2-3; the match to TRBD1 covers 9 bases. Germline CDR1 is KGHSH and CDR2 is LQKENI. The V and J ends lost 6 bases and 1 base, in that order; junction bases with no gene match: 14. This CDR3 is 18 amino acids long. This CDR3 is CASSRDRALPGRTDTQYF. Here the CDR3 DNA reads TGTGCCAGCTCCCGGGACAGGGCCCTGCCGGGACGCACAGATACGCAGTATTTT.

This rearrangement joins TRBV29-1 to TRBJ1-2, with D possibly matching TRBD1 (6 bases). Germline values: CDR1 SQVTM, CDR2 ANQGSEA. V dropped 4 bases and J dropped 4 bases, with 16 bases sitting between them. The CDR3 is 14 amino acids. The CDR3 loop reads CSVVWGGLSYGYTF. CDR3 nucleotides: TGCAGCGTTGTTTGGGGGGGGCTGAGCTATGGCTACACCTTC.

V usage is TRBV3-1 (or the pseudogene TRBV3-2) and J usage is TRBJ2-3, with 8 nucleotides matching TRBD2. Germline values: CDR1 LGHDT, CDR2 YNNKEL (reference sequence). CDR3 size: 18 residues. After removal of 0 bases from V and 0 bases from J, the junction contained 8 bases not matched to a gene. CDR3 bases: TGTGCCAGCAGCCAAGATCGAGTATTAGCGGGAAGCACAGATACGCAGTATTTT. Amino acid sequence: CASSQDRVLAGSTDTQYF.

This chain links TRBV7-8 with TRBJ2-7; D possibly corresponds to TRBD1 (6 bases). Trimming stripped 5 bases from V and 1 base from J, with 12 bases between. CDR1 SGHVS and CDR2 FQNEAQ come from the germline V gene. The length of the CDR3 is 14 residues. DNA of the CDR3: TGTGCCAGCAGCAAGCTGGGACAATCCTACGAGCAGTACTTC. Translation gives CASSKLGQSYEQYF. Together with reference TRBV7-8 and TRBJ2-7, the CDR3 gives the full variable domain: GAGVSQSPRYKVAKRGQDVALRCDPISGHVSLFWYQQALGQGPEFLTYFQNEAQLDKSGLPSDRFFAERPEGSVSTLKIQRTQQEDSAVYLCASSKLGQSYEQYFGPGTRLTVT.

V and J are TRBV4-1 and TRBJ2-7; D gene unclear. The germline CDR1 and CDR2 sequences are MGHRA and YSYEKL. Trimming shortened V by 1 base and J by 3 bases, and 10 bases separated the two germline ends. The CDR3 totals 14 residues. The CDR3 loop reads CASSQGLQDYEQYF. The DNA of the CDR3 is TGCGCCAGCAGCCAAGGTTTGCAGGACTACGAGCAGTACTTC.

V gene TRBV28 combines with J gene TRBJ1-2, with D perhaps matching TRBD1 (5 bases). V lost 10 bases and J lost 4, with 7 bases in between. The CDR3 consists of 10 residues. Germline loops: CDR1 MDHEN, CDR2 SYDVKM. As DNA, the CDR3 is TGTGCCACAGGGCCCTATGGCTACACCTTC. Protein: CATGPYGYTF.

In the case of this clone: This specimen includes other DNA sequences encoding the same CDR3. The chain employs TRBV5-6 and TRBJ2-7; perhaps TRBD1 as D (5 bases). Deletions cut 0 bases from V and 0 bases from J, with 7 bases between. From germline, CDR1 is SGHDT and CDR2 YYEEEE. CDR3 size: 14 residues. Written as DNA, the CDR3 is TGTGCCAGCAGCTTGGACAGGAGCTCCTACGAGCAGTACTTC. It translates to CASSLDRSSYEQYF. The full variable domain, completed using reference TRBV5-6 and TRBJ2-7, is DAGVTQSPTHLIKTRGQQVTLRCSPKSGHDTVSWYQQALGQGPQFIFQYYEEEERQRGNFPDRFSGHQFPNYSSELNVNALLLGDSALYLCASSLDRSSYEQYFGPGTRLTVT.

This chain's CDR3 is CASSVAVTSWGTDTQYF. In DNA form, the CDR3 reads TGTGCCAGCAGCGTAGCAGTGACTAGCTGGGGCACAGATACGCAGTATTTT. This rearrangement joins TRBV9 to TRBJ2-3, with TRBD2 matching over 7 bases. This CDR3 region has 17 residues. J was trimmed by 1 base and V by 0 bases; bases with no gene match: 8. CDR1 is SGDLS and CDR2 is YYNGEE in the germline V gene.

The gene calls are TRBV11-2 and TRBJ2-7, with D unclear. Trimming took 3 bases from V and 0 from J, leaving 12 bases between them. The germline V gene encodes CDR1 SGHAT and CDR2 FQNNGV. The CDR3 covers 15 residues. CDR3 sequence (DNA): TGTGCCAGCAGCTTTAGTGTCGGTTCCTCCTACGAGCAGTACTTC. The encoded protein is CASSFSVGSSYEQYF. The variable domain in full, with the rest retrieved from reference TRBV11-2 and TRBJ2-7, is EAGVAQSPRYKIIEKRQSVAFWCNPISGHATLYWYQQILGQGPKLLIQFQNNGVVDDSQLPKDRFSAERLKGVDSTLKIQPAKLEDSAVYLCASSFSVGSSYEQYFGPGTRLTVT.